A selection of T cell receptor beta chains follows, all from one sample in a study of Graves' ophthalmopathy and Graves' hyperthyroidism. In TCRdb, the multiplex PCR reads were re-called with MiXCR into one record per CDR3 protein. The sample records a few hundred thousand distinct CDR3 sequences, 15% being singletons. Sequenced material: peripheral blood. These TCRs come from a woman aged 18-29 years with stable Graves' hyperthyroidism. Both conserved end residues are part of each CDR3. D genes are given only for firm matches. Some rows have no size entry. The others give once, few or many, or a class for an expanded clone.

many,TRBV2,TRBJ1-2,NA,10,TGTGCCAGCAGTGGGAATGGCTACACCTTC,CASSGNGYTF
many,TRBV7-8,TRBJ1-1,NA,15,TGTGCCAGCAGCCCAGGGGCGGGCTTGAACACTGAAGCTTTCTTT,CASSPGAGLNTEAFF
many,TRBV28,TRBJ2-7,NA,12,TGTGCCAGCAGTTTCCCCCCAGGGCAACAGTACTTC,CASSFPPGQQYF
NA,TRBV7-6,TRBJ2-5,TRBD2,16,TGTGCCAGCAGCCCACGAACGGGACTAGCGGGGGAGACCCAGTACTTC,CASSPRTGLAGETQYF
many,TRBV2,TRBJ1-2,TRBD1,13,TGTGCCAGCACCACAGGGGTGGTCTATGGCTACACCTTC,CASTTGVVYGYTF
many,TRBV11-2,TRBJ1-2,NA,14,TGTGCCAGCAGCTCCTTGGACAGACCCTATGGCTACACCTTC,CASSSLDRPYGYTF
NA,TRBV12-3/TRBV12-4,TRBJ2-3,TRBD2,16,TGTGCCAGCAGCCGTCTAGCGGGGGGCCGCACAGATACGCAGTATTTT,CASSRLAGGRTDTQYF
NA,TRBV11-2,TRBJ2-2,TRBD2,17,TGTGCCAGCAGCTTTTTTCACCTAGCGGGTAACACCGGGGAGCTGTTTTTT,CASSFFHLAGNTGELFF
many,TRBV19,TRBJ1-2,NA,14,TGTGCCAGTAGTATAGGATGGACAGACTATGGCTACACCTTC,CASSIGWTDYGYTF
many,TRBV4-1,TRBJ1-6,NA,17,TGCGCCAGCAGCCTTCCCCGGGACAAACACTATAATTCACCCCTCCACTTT,CASSLPRDKHYNSPLHF
many,TRBV11-2,TRBJ2-7,TRBD1,16,TGTGCCAGCAGCCACCTACCGGGGACAGGTCCCTACGAGCAGTACTTC,CASSHLPGTGPYEQYF
many,TRBV6-1,TRBJ2-7,NA,13,TGTGCCAGCAGTGAAGGTTGGGCCTCCGAGCAGTACTTC,CASSEGWASEQYF
many,TRBV7-2,TRBJ1-5,TRBD1,15,TGTGCCAGCAGTCTCCAACAGGGGTTAAATCAGCCCCAGCATTTT,CASSLQQGLNQPQHF
many,TRBV12-3/TRBV12-4,TRBJ1-5,NA,16,TGTGCCAGCAGCCGTAGGTTGGGGAAAGGCAATCAGCCCCAGCATTTT,CASSRRLGKGNQPQHF
many,TRBV6-1,TRBJ1-1,NA,13,TGTGCCAGCAGTGCTAAGAGGGGCACTGAAGCTTTCTTT,CASSAKRGTEAFF
many,TRBV5-1,TRBJ2-7,NA,14,TGCGCCAGCAGCCTTCAGACCCCTTGGGACGAGCAGTACTTC,CASSLQTPWDEQYF
few,TRBV11-1,TRBJ2-7,NA,16,TGTGCCAGCAGCTTAGCAGGAACGGGGGCCCTTTACGAGCAGTACTTC,CASSLAGTGALYEQYF
NA,TRBV10-3,TRBJ1-1,NA,14,TGTGCCATCAGTGAGTCGATAAAGGACACTGAAGCTTTCTTT,CAISESIKDTEAFF
many,TRBV10-3,TRBJ2-5,NA,14,TGTGCCATCAGTGGATCCGGGGTAGGAGAGACCCAGTACTTC,CAISGSGVGETQYF
NA,TRBV6-1,TRBJ1-1,TRBD1,14,TGTGCCAGCATTGGGACAGGGGCGGACACTGAAGCTTTCTTT,CASIGTGADTEAFF
many,TRBV2,TRBJ2-5,NA,14,TGTGCCAGCAGGGGAGTTAGGGTATCAGAGACCCAGTACTTC,CASRGVRVSETQYF
many,TRBV28,TRBJ1-3,NA,17,TGTGCCAGCAGTTCCCGGGACCTCGCGAAGGGGGGAAACACCATATATTTT,CASSSRDLAKGGNTIYF
NA,TRBV9,TRBJ2-5,TRBD2,18,TGTGCCAGCAGCGTAGTAGGTAGCGGGGGGGCGTTTGGCGAGACCCAGTACTTC,CASSVVGSGGAFGETQYF
NA,TRBV7-9,TRBJ2-5,NA,12,TGTGCCAGCAGCGGGCGACAAGAGACCCAGTACTTC,CASSGRQETQYF
many,TRBV7-6,TRBJ2-2,NA,17,TGTGCCAGCAGCCCCAGTTCCCACAGTCGCGACACCGGGGAGCTGTTTTTT,CASSPSSHSRDTGELFF
NA,TRBV12-3/TRBV12-4,TRBJ1-1,NA,15,TGTGCCAGCAGTTTAAGCCGGGGAAGGGGCACTGAAGCTTTCTTT,CASSLSRGRGTEAFF
NA,TRBV12-3/TRBV12-4,TRBJ2-7,NA,14,TGTGCCAGCAGTACCCGACAGTTCTCCTACGAGCAGTACTTC,CASSTRQFSYEQYF
many,TRBV6-2/TRBV6-3,TRBJ1-1,NA,13,TGTGCCAGCAGTTACGGAACATACACTGAAGCTTTCTTT,CASSYGTYTEAFF
few,TRBV12-3/TRBV12-4,TRBJ1-2,TRBD1,14,TGTGCCAGCAGTTGGACAGGGACCACCCGCGGCTACACCTTC,CASSWTGTTRGYTF
many,TRBV6-1,TRBJ2-2,NA,13,TGTGCCAGCAGGCCGACGGGGACCGGGGAGCTGTTTTTT,CASRPTGTGELFF
many,TRBV6-5,TRBJ1-5,NA,13,TGTGCCAGCAGTTCTCAGGGGCATCAGCCCCAGCATTTT,CASSSQGHQPQHF
many,TRBV20-1,TRBJ1-3,NA,13,TGCAGTGCTAGTCTTGGCTCTGGAAACACCATATATTTT,CSASLGSGNTIYF